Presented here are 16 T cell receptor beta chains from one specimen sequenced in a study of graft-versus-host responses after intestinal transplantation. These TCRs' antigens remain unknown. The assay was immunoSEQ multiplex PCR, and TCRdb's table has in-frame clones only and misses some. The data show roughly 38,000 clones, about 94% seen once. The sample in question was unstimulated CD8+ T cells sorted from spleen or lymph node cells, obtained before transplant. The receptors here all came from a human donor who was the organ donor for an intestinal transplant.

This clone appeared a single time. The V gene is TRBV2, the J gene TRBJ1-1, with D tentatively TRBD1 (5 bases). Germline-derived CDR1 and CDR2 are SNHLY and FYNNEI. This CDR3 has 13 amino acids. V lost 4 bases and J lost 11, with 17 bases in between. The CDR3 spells CASSGGGRNEAFF. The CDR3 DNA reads TGTGCCAGCAGTGGGGGGGGACGGAATGAGGCTTTCTTT.

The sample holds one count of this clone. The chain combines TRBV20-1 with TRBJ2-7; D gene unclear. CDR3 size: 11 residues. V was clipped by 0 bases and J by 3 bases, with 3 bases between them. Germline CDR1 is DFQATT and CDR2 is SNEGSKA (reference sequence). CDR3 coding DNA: TGCAGTGCTAGAGATAACTACGAGCAGTACTTC. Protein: CSARDNYEQYF.

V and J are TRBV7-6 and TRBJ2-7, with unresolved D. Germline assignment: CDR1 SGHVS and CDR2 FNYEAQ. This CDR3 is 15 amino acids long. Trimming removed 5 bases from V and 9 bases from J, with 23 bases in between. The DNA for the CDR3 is TGTGCCAGCAGCATACAAAATGACAACCCCGGTGGGCAGTACTTC. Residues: CASSIQNDNPGGQYF.

This chain's CDR3 is CSVLVRDYGWEQYF. DNA of the CDR3: TGCAGCGTACTAGTCCGGGACTACGGTTGGGAGCAGTACTTC. The chain couples TRBV29-1 to TRBJ2-7; 7 positions match TRBD2. Trimming removed 6 bases from V and 7 bases from J; junction bases left unmatched: 15. CDR3 length: 14 residues. CDR1 SQVTM and CDR2 ANQGSEA come from the germline V gene.

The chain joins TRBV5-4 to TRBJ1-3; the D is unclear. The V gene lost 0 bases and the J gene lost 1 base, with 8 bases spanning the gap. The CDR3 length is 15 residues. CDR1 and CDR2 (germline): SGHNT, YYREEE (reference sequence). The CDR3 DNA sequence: TGTGCCAGCAGCTTGGGGCCAGAGTCTGGAAACACCATATATTTT. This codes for CASSLGPESGNTIYF.

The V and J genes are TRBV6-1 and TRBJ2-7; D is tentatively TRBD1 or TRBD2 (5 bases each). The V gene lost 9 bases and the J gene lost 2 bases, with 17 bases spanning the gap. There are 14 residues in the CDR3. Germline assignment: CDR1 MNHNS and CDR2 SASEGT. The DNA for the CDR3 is TGTGCCAGTGGGGACCCCCCCGGGGCCTACGAGCAGTACTTC. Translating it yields CASGDPPGAYEQYF.

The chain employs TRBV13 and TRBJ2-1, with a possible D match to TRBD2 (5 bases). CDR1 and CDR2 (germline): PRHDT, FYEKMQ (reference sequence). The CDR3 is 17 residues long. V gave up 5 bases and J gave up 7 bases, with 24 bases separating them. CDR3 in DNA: TGTGCCAGCAGCCCCCGGTCGGGGTACAATGAGTTAAATGAGCAGTTCTTC. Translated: CASSPRSGYNELNEQFF.

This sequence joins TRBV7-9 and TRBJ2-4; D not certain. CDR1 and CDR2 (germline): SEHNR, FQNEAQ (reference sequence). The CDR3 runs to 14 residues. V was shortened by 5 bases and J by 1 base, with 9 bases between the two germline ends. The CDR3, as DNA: TGTGCCAGCAGCCATCTAGGGGCCAAAAACATTCAGTACTTC. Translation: CASSHLGAKNIQYF.

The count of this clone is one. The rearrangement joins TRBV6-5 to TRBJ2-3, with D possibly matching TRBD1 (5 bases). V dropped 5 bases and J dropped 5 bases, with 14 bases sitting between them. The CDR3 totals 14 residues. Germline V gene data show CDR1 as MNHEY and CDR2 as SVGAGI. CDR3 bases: TGTGCCAGCAGTGATAGGGGTGGTATAGATACGCAGTATTTT. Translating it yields CASSDRGGIDTQYF.

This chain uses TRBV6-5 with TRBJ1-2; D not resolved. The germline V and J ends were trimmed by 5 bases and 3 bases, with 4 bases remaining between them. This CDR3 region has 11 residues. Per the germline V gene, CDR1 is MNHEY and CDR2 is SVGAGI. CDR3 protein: CASSRDYGYTF. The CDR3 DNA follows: TGTGCCAGCAGTCGGGACTATGGCTACACCTTC.

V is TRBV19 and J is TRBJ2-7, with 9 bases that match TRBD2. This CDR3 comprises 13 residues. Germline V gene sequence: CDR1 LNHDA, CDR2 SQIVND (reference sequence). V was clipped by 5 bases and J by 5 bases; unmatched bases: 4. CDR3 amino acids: CASSGIAGDEQYF. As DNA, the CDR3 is TGTGCCAGTAGTGGGATAGCGGGAGACGAGCAGTACTTC.

For the CDR3, the DNA is TGTGCCAGCAGCTCCGGAGGGACTACCTATGGCTACACCTTC. Encoded protein: CASSSGGTTYGYTF. The rearrangement links TRBV7-9 to TRBJ1-2; a weak D match, TRBD1 (5 bases). This CDR3 spans 14 amino acids. Looked up from germline, CDR1 is SEHNR and CDR2 is FQNEAQ (reference sequence). V was trimmed by 4 bases and J by 4 bases, leaving 13 bases between them.

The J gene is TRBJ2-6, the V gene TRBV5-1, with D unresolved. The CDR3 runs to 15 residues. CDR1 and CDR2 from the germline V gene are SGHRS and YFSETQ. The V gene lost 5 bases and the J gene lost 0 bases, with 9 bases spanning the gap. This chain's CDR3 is CASSRAGSGANVLTF. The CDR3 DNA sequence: TGCGCCAGCAGTCGTGCAGGCTCTGGGGCCAACGTCCTGACTTTC.

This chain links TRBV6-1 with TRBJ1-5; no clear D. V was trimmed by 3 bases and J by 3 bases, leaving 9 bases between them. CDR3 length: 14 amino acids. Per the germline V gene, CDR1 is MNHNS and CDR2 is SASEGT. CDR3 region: CASSDGPINQPQHF. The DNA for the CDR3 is TGTGCCAGCAGTGACGGACCTATCAATCAGCCCCAGCATTTT.

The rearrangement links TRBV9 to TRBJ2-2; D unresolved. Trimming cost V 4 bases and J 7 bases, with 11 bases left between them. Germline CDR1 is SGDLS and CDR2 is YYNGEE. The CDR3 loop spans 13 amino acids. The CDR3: CASSSGSDGELFF. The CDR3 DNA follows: TGTGCCAGCAGCTCAGGTTCGGACGGGGAGCTGTTTTTT.

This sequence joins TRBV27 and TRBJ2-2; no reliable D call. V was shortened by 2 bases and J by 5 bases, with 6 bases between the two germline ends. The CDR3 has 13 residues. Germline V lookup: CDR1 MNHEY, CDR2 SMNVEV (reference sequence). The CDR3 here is CASSLPRTGELFF. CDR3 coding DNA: TGTGCCAGCAGTTTACCGAGAACCGGGGAGCTGTTTTTT.